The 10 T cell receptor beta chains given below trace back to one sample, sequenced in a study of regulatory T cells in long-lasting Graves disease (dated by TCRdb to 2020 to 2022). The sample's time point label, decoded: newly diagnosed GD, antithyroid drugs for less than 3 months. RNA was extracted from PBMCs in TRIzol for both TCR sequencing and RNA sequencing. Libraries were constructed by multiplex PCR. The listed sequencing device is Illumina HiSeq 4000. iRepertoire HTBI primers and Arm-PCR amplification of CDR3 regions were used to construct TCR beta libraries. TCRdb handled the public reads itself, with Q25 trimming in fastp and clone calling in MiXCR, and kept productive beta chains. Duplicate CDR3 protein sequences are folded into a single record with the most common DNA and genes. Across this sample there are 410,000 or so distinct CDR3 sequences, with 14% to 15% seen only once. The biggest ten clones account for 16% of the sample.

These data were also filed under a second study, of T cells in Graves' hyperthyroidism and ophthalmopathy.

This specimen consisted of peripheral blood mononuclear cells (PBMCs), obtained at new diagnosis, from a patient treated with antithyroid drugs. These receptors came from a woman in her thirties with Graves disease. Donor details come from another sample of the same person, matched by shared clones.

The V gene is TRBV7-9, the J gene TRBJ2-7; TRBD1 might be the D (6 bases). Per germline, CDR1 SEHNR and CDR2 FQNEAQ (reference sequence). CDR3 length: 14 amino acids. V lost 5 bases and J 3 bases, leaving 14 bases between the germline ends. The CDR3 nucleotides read TGTGCCAGCAGCGGGGACAACAATTTCTACGAGCAGTACTTC. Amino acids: CASSGDNNFYEQYF.

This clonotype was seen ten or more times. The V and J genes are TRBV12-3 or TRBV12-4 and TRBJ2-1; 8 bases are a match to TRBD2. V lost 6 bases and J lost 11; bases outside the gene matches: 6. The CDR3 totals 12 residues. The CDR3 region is CASRATSAQQFF. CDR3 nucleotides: TGTGCCAGCAGGGCGACTAGCGCTCAGCAGTTCTTC.

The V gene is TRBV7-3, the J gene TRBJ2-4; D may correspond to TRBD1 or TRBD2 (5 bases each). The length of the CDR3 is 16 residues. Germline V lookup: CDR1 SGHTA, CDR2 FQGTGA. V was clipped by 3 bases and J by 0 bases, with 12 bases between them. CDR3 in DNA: TGTGCCAGCAGCTTGGGACGGACTCAAGCCAAAAACATTCAGTACTTC. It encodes CASSLGRTQAKNIQYF.

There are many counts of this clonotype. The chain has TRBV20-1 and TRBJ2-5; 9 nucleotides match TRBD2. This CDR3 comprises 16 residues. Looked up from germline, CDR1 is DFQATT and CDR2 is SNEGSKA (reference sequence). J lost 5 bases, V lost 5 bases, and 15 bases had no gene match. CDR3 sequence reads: CSAVPPGGRAYETQYF. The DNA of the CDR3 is TGCAGTGCTGTCCCCCCGGGCGGGAGGGCGTATGAGACCCAGTACTTC.

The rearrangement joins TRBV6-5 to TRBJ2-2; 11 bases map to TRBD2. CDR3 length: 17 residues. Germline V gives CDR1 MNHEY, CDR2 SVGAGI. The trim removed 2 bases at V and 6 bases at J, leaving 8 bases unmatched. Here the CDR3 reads CASSYQLAGVRPGELFF. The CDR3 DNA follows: TGTGCCAGCAGTTACCAACTAGCGGGAGTTCGGCCCGGGGAGCTGTTTTTT.

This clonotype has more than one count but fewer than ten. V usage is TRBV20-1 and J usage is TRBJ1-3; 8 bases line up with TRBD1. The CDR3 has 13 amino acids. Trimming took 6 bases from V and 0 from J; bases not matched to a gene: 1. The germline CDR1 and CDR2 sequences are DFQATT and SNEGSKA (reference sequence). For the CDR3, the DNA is TGCAGTGCCGGGACAGGCTCTGGAAACACCATATATTTT. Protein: CSAGTGSGNTIYF.

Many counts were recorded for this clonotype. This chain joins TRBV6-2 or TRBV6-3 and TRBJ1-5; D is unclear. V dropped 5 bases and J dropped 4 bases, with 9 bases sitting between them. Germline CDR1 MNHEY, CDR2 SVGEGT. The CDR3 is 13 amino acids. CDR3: CASSDWENQPQHF. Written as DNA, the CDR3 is TGTGCCAGCAGTGATTGGGAGAATCAGCCCCAGCATTTT.

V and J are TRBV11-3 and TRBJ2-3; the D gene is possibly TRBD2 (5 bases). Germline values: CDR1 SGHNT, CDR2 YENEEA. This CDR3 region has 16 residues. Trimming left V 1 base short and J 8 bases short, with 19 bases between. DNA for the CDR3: TGTGCCAGCAGCTTAGCGATGGCAGCGGCGGGCGGTACGCAGTATTTT. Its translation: CASSLAMAAAGGTQYF.

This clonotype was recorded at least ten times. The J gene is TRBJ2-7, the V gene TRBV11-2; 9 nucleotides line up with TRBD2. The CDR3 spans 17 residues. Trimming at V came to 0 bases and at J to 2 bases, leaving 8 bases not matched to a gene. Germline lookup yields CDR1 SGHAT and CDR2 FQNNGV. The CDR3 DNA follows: TGTGCCAGCAGCTTAGAGTCATCATCTAGCGGGACCTACGAGCAGTACTTC. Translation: CASSLESSSSGTYEQYF.

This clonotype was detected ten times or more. CDR3 coding DNA: TGTGCCAGCAGTTTATCCGATAGCTCCTACGAGCAGTACTTC. Residues: CASSLSDSSYEQYF. The rearrangement uses TRBV7-8 and TRBJ2-7, with D uncertain. CDR1 and CDR2 (germline): SGHVS, FQNEAQ. With 6 bases removed from V and 0 bases from J, the gap between germline ends came to 12 bases. CDR3 length: 14 residues.